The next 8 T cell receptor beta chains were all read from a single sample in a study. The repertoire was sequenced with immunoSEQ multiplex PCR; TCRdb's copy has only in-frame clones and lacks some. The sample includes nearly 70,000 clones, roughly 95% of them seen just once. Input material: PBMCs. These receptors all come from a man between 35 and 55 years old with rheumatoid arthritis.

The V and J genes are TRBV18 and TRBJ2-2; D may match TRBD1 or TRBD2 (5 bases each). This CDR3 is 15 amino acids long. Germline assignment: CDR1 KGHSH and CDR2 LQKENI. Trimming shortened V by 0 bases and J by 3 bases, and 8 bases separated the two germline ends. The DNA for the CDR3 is TGTGCCAGCTCACCACCCGGGACCGACACCGGGGAGCTGTTTTTT. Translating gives CASSPPGTDTGELFF.

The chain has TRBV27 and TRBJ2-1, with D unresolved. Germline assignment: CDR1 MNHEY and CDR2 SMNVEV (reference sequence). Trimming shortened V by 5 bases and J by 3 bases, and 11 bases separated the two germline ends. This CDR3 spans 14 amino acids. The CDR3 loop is CASSTTDGYNEQFF. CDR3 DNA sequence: TGTGCCAGCAGTACTACTGACGGCTACAATGAGCAGTTCTTC.

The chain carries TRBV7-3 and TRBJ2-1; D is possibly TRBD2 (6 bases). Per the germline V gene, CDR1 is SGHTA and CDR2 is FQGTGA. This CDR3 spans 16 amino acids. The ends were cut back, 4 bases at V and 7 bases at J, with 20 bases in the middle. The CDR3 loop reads CASSYNSLTGRNEQFF. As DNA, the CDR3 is TGTGCCAGCAGCTACAACAGCCTTACGGGGAGGAATGAGCAGTTCTTC.

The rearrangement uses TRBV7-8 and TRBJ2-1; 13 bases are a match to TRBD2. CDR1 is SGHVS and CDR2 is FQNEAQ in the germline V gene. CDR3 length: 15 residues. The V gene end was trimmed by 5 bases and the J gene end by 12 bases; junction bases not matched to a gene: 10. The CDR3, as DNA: TGTGCCAGCAGCGCCGGACTAGCGGGAGAATTAGGGCAGTTCTTC. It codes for CASSAGLAGELGQFF. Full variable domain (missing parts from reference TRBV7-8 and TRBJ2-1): GAGVSQSPRYKVAKRGQDVALRCDPISGHVSLFWYQQALGQGPEFLTYFQNEAQLDKSGLPSDRFFAERPEGSVSTLKIQRTQQEDSAVYLCASSAGLAGELGQFFGPGTRLTVL.

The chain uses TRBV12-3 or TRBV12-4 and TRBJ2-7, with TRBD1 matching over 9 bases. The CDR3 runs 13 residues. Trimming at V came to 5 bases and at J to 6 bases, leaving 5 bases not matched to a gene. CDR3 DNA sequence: TGTGCCAGCAGTCGGACAGGGGTTGGCGAGCAGTACTTC. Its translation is CASSRTGVGEQYF.

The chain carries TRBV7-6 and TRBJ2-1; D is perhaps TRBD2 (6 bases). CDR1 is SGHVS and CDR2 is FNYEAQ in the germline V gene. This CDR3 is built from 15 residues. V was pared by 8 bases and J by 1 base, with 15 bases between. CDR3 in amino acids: CASAKDGGSYNEQFF. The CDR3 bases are TGTGCCAGCGCTAAGGACGGGGGTTCCTACAATGAGCAGTTCTTC.

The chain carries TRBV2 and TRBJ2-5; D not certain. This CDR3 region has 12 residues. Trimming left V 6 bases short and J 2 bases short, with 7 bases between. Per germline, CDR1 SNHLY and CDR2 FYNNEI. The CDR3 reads CASSIDQETQYF. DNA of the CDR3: TGTGCCAGCAGCATCGATCAAGAGACCCAGTACTTC. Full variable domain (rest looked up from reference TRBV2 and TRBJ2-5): EPEVTQTPSHQVTQMGQEVILRCVPISNHLYFYWYRQILGQKVEFLVSFYNNEISEKSEIFDDQFSVERPDGSNFTLKIRSTKLEDSAMYFCASSIDQETQYFGPGTRLLVL.

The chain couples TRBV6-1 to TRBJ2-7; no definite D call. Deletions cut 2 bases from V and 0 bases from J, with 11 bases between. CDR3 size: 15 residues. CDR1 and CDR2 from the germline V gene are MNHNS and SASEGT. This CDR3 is CASSERARSSYEQYF. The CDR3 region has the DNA TGTGCCAGCAGTGAAAGGGCCCGTTCCTCCTACGAGCAGTACTTC.